The source of this TCR beta chain is a study of cytomegalovirus exposure and HLA in healthy donors (TCRdb year 2017). Regarding the complete study: According to a later analysis, one platform produced both the 110 or so validation repertoires and the 666 repertoires of the first cohort. In addition to the first cohort of approximately 650 subjects, a separate validation cohort of some 120 different subjects was used. To predict cytomegalovirus infection status, the study combined high-throughput TCR immunosequencing, statistical association of individual TCRs with disease status, and machine learning. The study aimed to test whether signatures of past pathogen exposure could be identified by cataloging public T cell receptors.

Donors formed part of the validation cohort, which comprised 120 subjects and was distinct from the first cohort of over 500 subjects. The library was generated by the immunoSEQ multiplex PCR assay. In the paper's pipeline: A statistical classification framework was built to diagnose cytomegalovirus status from the catalog of TCR beta chain sequences. Not all clones reach the TCRdb copy of this immuneACCESS table, which keeps in-frame sequences only. Checked studies attribute under half of the gap to unresolved V genes and leave the rest unexplained. V and J calls and clone size are copied from that table; D and trimming were computed from the DNA. Within this sample are approximately 65,000 clones, with roughly 93% of them counted one time only. Of the sample, roughly 1% is held by the ten largest clones. The paper's findings and limits, for the study overall: The authors suggested that the approach could potentially be extended to other disease states and immunological phenotypes. A total of roughly 160 TCR beta chains were listed by the study as associated with cytomegalovirus. While some public TCRs were present in many individuals, most TCR sequences turned up only very rarely across donors. In vitro tests confirmed that three of the cytomegalovirus-associated TCR beta chains recognize cytomegalovirus antigens. Of the cluster scores, roughly 95% were above 0 in a later analysis, which found that TCRs clustered in the first cohort also tended to co-occur in the 95 to 150 validation repertoires. In both the original and validation cohorts, the classifier was reported to diagnose cytomegalovirus status with high specificity and sensitivity. All 110 or so repertoires were used to score co-occurrence in the validation cohort in a later analysis, because that analysis had no HLA typing for the cohort.

For this clone: The antigen it binds to is not known. Qualities for individual bases were not recorded, and no much larger clone is one base off.

This TCR was sampled from a young woman in good health and CMV-seronegative. Material: PBMCs.

The CDR3 region reads CASSFPRDWGLEDTGELFF. The DNA is as follows: TGTGCCAGCAGCTTCCCCCGGGATTGGGGTTTGGAGGACACCGGGGAGCTGTTTTTT. The chain employs TRBV11-2 and TRBJ2-2; the D gene is possibly TRBD2, with 5 bases matching. The CDR3 holds 19 amino acids from the cysteine to the phenylalanine. Of all the DNA, just the CDR3 is kept, 57 bases in frame from base 1. Between the V and J ends, shortened by 3 bases and 3 bases respectively, the junction contains 23 bases. CDR1 and CDR2 (SGHAT, FQNNGV) derive from the germline V gene.